This TCR beta chain was sequenced for a study of shared clonotypes between healthy human individuals. Over several immunoSEQ plates, each subset's genomic DNA was distributed in even portions. Here immunoSEQ multiplex PCR was the method, and the copy in TCRdb shows in-frame clones only, minus some. Of about 380,000 clones listed, about 96% are singletons. General study points: It was the non-shared clonotypes that had lower generation probabilities than clonotypes shared by all four donors.

As to this clone: Antigen: not known.

The ends were cut back, 0 bases at V and 5 bases at J, with 9 bases in the middle. In germline, CDR1 is MGHRA, CDR2 YSYEKL. This CDR3 has 14 residues. Sequenced input: memory CD8+ T cells sorted from blood. This sample's subset: CD45RO+ cells pooled with CCR7-negative TemRA cells. The sequence was collected from a man in his thirties or forties in good health. J is TRBJ2-3 and V is TRBV4-1, with no clear D. The CDR3 DNA reads as TGCGCCAGCAGCCAAGATAGGGCGGTAGATACGCAGTATTTT. This translates into CASSQDRAVDTQYF.